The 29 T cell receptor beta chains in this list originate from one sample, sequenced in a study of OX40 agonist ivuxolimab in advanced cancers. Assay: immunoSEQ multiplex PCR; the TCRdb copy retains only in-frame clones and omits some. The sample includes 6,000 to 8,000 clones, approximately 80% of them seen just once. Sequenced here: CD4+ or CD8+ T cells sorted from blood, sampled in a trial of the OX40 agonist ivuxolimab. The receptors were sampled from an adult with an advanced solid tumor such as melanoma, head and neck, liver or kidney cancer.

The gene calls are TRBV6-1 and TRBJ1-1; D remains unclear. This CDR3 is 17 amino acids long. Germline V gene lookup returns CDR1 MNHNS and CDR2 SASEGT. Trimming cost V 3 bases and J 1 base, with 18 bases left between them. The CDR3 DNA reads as TGTGCCAGCAGTGACCCGGGATTGGGGAGGTGGAACACTGAAGCTTTCTTT. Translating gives CASSDPGLGRWNTEAFF.

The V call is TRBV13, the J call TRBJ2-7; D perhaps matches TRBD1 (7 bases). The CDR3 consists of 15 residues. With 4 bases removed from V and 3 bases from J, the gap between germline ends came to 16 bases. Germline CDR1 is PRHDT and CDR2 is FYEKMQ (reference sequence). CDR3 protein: CASSSPWRGLYEQYF. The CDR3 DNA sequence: TGTGCCAGCAGCTCCCCTTGGAGGGGGCTCTACGAGCAGTACTTC. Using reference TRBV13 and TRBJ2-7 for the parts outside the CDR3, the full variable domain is AAGVIQSPRHLIKEKRETATLKCYPIPRHDTVYWYQQGPGQDPQFLISFYEKMQSDKGSIPDRFSAQQFSDYHSELNMSSLELGDSALYFCASSSPWRGLYEQYFGPGTRLTVT.

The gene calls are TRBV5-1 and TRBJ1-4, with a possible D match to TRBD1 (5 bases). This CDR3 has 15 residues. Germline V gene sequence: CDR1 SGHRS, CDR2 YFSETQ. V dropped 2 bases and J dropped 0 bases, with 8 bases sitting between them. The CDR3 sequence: CASSFARATNEKLFF. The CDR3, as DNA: TGCGCCAGCAGCTTTGCCAGGGCAACTAATGAAAAACTGTTTTTT.

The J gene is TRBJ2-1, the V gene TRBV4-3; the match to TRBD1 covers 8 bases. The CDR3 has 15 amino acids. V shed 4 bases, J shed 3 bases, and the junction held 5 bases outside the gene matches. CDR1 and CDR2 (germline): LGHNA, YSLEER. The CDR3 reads CASSPTTGVYNEQFF. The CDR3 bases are TGCGCCAGCAGCCCTACGACAGGGGTCTACAATGAGCAGTTCTTC.

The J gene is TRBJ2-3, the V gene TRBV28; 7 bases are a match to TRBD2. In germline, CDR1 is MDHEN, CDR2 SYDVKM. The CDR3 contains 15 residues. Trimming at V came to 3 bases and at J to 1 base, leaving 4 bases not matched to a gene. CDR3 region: CASSFAGAGTDTQYF. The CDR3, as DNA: TGTGCCAGCAGTTTTGCGGGAGCGGGCACAGATACGCAGTATTTT.

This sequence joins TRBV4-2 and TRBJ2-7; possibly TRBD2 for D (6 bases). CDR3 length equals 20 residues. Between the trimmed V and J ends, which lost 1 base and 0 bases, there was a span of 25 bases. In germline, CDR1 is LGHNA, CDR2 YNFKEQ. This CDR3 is CASSQVGPQPGLPSSYEQYF. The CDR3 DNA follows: TGTGCCAGCAGCCAAGTTGGCCCTCAGCCGGGACTCCCTAGCTCCTACGAGCAGTACTTC.

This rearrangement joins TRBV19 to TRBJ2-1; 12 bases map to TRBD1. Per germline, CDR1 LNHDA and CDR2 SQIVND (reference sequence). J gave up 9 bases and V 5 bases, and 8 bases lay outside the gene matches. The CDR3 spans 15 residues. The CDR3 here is CASSSGQGAGVEQFF. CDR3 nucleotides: TGTGCCAGTAGTTCGGGACAGGGGGCCGGTGTTGAGCAGTTCTTC. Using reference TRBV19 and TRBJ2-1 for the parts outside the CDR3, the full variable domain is DGGITQSPKYLFRKEGQNVTLSCEQNLNHDAMYWYRQDPGQGLRLIYYSQIVNDFQKGDIAEGYSVSREKKESFPLTVTSAQKNPTAFYLCASSSGQGAGVEQFFGPGTRLTVL.

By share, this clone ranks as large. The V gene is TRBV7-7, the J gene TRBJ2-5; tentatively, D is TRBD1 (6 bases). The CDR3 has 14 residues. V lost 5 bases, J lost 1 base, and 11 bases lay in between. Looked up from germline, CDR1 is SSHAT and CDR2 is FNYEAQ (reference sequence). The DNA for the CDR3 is TGTGCCAGCAGCCTCCGGGACACCCAAGAGACCCAGTACTTC. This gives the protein CASSLRDTQETQYF.

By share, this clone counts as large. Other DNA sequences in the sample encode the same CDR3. CDR3 bases: TGTGCCAGCAGCTCGGGACCAAACTACGAGCAGTACTTC. Protein: CASSSGPNYEQYF. The V call is TRBV7-6, the J call TRBJ2-7; the D call may be TRBD1 or TRBD2 (5 bases each). The germline V gene encodes CDR1 SGHVS and CDR2 FNYEAQ. This CDR3 has 13 residues. V was trimmed by 4 bases and J by 3 bases, leaving 10 bases between them.

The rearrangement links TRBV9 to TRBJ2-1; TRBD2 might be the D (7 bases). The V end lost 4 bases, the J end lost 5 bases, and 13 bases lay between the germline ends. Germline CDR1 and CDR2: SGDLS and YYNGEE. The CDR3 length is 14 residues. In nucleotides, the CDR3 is TGTGCCAGCAGCCGCGGGGGCGGCCACAATGAGCAGTTCTTC. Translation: CASSRGGGHNEQFF.

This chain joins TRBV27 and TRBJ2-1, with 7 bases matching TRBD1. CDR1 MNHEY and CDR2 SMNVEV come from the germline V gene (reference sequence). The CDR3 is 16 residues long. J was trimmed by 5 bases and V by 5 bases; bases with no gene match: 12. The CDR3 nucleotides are TGTGCCAGCAGTACCCGACAGGGAATGGAAAACAATGAGCAGTTCTTC. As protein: CASSTRQGMENNEQFF.

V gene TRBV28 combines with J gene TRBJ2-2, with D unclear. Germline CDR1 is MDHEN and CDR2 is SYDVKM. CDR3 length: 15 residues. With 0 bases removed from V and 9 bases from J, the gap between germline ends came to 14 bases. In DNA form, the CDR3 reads TGTGCCAGCAGTTTATGGAGGCAGGTCACGAGGGAGCTGTTTTTT. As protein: CASSLWRQVTRELFF.

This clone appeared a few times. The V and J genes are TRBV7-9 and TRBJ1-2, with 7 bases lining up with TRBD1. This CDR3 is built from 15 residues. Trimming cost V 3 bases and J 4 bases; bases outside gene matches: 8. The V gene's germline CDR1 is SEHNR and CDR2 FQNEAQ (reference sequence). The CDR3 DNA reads TGTGCCAGCAGCTTGGGGCAGGGGGATATCTATGGCTACACCTTC. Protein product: CASSLGQGDIYGYTF. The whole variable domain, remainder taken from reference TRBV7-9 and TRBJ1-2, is DTGVSQNPRHKITKRGQNVTFRCDPISEHNRLYWYRQTLGQGPEFLTYFQNEAQLEKSRLLSDRFSAERPKGSFSTLEIQRTEQGDSAMYLCASSLGQGDIYGYTFGSGTRLTVV.

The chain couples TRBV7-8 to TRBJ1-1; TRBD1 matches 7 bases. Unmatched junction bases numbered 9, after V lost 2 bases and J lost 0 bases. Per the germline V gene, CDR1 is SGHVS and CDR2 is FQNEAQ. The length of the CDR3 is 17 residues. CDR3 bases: TGTGCCAGCAGCTTAAGGGACAGTCCCCTTTTGAACACTGAAGCTTTCTTT. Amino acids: CASSLRDSPLLNTEAFF.

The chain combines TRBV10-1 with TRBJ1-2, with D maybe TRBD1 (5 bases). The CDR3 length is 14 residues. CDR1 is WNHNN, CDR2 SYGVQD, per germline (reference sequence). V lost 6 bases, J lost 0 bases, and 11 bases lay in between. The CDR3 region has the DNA TGCGCCAGCAGCCCCGGGACGGCTAACTATGGCTACACCTTC. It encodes CASSPGTANYGYTF.

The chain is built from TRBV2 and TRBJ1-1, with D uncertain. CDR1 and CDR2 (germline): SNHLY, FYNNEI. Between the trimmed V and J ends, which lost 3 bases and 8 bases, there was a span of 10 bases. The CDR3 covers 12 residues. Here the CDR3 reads CASSDPPAEAFF. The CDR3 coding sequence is TGTGCCAGCAGTGACCCTCCGGCCGAAGCTTTCTTT. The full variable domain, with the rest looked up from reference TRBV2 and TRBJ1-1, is EPEVTQTPSHQVTQMGQEVILRCVPISNHLYFYWYRQILGQKVEFLVSFYNNEISEKSEIFDDQFSVERPDGSNFTLKIRSTKLEDSAMYFCASSDPPAEAFFGQGTRLTVV.

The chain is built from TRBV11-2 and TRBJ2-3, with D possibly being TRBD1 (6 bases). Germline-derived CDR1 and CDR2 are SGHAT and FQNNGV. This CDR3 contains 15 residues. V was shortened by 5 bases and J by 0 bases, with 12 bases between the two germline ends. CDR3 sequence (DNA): TGTGCCAGCAGCCGGGACACCTCGAGCACAGATACGCAGTATTTT. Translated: CASSRDTSSTDTQYF.

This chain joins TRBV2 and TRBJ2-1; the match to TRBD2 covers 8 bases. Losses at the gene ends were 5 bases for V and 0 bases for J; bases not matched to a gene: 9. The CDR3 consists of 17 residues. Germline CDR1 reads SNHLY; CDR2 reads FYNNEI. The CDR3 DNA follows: TGTGCCAGCAGTTTATCTAGCGGGCGGAACTCCTACAATGAGCAGTTCTTC. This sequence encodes CASSLSSGRNSYNEQFF.

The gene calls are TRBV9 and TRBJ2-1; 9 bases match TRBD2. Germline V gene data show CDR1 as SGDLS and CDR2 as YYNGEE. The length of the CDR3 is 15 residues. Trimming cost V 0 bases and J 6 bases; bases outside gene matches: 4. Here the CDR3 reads CASSVGLAGPNEQFF. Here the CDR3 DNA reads TGTGCCAGCAGCGTAGGGCTAGCGGGGCCCAATGAGCAGTTCTTC.

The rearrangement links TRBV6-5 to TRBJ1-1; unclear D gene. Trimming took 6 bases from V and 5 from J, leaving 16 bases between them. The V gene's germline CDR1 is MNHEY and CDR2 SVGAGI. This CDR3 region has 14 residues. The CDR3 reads CASRRPPVWTEAFF. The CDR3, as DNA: TGTGCCAGCAGAAGGCCCCCAGTCTGGACTGAAGCTTTCTTT.

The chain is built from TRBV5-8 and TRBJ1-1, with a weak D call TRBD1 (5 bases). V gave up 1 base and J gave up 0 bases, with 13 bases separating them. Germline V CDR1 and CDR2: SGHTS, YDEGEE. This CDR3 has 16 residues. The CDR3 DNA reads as TGTGCCAGCAGCTTGTGGGTCGGGGGAATGAACACTGAAGCTTTCTTT. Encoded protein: CASSLWVGGMNTEAFF.

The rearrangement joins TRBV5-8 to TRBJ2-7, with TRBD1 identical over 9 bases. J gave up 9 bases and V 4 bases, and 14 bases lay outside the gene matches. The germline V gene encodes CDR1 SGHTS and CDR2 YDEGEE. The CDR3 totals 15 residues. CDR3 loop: CASSANRGPLERQYF. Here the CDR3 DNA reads TGTGCCAGCAGCGCCAACAGGGGGCCATTGGAAAGGCAGTACTTC.

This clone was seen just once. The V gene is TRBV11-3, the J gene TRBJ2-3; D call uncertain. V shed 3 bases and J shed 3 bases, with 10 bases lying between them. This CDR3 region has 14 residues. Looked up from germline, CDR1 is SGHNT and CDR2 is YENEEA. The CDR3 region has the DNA TGTGCCAGCAGCTTCGACCTGGGGACAGATACGCAGTATTTT. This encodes CASSFDLGTDTQYF. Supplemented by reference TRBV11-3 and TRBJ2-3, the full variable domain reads EAGVVQSPRYKIIEKKQPVAFWCNPISGHNTLYWYLQNLGQGPELLIRYENEEAVDDSQLPKDRFSAERLKGVDSTLKIQPAELGDSAVYLCASSFDLGTDTQYFGPGTRLTVL.

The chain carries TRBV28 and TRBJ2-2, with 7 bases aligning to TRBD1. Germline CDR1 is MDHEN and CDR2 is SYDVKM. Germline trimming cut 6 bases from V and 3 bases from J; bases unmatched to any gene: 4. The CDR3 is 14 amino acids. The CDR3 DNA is TGTGCCAGCAGACAACAGGGGTACACCGGGGAGCTGTTTTTT. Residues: CASRQQGYTGELFF.

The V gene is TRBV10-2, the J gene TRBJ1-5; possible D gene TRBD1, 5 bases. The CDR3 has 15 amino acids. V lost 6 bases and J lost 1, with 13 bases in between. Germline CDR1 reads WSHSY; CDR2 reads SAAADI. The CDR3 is CASRVGGTSNQPQHF. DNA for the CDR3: TGCGCCAGCAGGGTGGGTGGGACCAGCAATCAGCCCCAGCATTTT.

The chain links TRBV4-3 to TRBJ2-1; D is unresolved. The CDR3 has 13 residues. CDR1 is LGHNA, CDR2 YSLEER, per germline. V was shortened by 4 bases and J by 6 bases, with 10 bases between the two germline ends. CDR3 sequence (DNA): TGCGCCAGCAGCCCACTGGGTTCCAATGAGCAGTTCTTC. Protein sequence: CASSPLGSNEQFF.

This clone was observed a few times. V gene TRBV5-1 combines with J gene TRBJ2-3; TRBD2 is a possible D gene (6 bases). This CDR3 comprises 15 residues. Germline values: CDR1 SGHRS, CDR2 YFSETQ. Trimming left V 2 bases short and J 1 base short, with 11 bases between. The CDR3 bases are TGCGCCAGCAGCTTAATCTGGGGGGGCACAGATACGCAGTATTTT. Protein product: CASSLIWGGTDTQYF.

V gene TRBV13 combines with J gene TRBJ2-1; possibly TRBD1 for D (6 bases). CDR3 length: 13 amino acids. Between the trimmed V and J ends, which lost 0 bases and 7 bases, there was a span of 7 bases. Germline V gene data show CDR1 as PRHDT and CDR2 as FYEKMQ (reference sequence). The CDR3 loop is CASSLGGQNEQFF. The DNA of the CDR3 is TGTGCCAGCAGCTTAGGAGGACAGAATGAGCAGTTCTTC. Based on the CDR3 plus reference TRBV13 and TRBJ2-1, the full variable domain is AAGVIQSPRHLIKEKRETATLKCYPIPRHDTVYWYQQGPGQDPQFLISFYEKMQSDKGSIPDRFSAQQFSDYHSELNMSSLELGDSALYFCASSLGGQNEQFFGPGTRLTVL.

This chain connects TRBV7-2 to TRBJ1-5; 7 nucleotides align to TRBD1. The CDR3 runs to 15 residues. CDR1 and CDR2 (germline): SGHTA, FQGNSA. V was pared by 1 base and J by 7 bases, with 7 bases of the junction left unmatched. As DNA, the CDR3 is TGTGCCAGCAGCTTAGGGCAGGGGGGCTTCCAGCCCCAGCATTTT. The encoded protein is CASSLGQGGFQPQHF.